The TCR beta chain described here comes from a study of cytomegalovirus exposure and HLA in healthy donors. The study ran its PCR with 60 Vbeta and 13 Jbeta primers. The method was immunoSEQ multiplex PCR; TCRdb's version includes in-frame clones alone and lacks a portion of them. The sample totals 140,000 to 150,000 clones. CDR1 is SGHRS, CDR2 YFSETQ, per germline. V was clipped by 0 bases and J by 9 bases; unmatched bases: 5. The CDR3 length is 14 residues. Sequences were obtained from PBMCs. This chain joins TRBV5-1 and TRBJ2-1; 8 positions match TRBD1. The sequence derives from a woman in her forties or fifties in good health and CMV-seronegative. CDR3 amino acids: CASSLGQGAAEQFF. For the CDR3, the DNA is TGCGCCAGCAGCTTGGGGCAGGGGGCCGCTGAGCAGTTCTTC.